Listed here is a single TCR beta chain. Its antigen is not known. This record belongs to a study of T cell responses to AZD1222 COVID-19 vaccine. Study results and caveats: Recipients of two AZD1222 doses showed rising Spike-specific TCR breadth and depth. White British ancestry dominated among donors, who included more females, and clonal diversity was possibly underestimated.

TCRdb's table, derived via immunoSEQ multiplex PCR, lists solely in-frame clones and lacks some. Of around 60,000 clones listed, 81% are singletons. V was cut by 1 base and J by 1 base, with 5 bases left in between. The germline V gene has CDR1 SNHLY and CDR2 FYNNEI. The CDR3 loop spans 14 amino acids. This chain uses TRBV2 with TRBJ1-5, with D hard to call. The sequence came from an adult who received the AZD1222 COVID-19 vaccine. The source was peripheral blood, collected 28 days after the second AZD1222 dose. The DNA for the CDR3 is TGTGCCAGCAGTGAAGAAATGAGCAATCAGCCCCAGCATTTT. This codes for CASSEEMSNQPQHF.